This T cell receptor (beta chain) was identified in a study of T cell repertoires in cytomegalovirus infection. Overall study: A matching HLA type, together with CMV infection, was signaled by public TCR beta signatures.

As to this clonotype: Antigen unknown.

General study points: The cumulative frequency of public TCR beta families identified carriers of CMV plus the relevant HLA. Dominant in the ex vivo response were TCR beta clonotypes restricted by HLA-C and specific for CMV.

This CDR3 is 17 amino acids long. Germline CDR1 reads DFQATT; CDR2 reads SNEGSKA (reference sequence). Germline trimming cut 3 bases from V and 7 bases from J; bases unmatched to any gene: 20. Each CDR3 protein gets one entry after TCRdb re-called the reads with MiXCR. The profile shows 130,000 or so distinct CDR3 sequences, about 6% of them singletons. The chain couples TRBV20-1 to TRBJ1-2; 7 positions match TRBD1. The sequencing sample was made of PBMCs. This TCR was sampled from a human donor in good health (CMV status not recorded). Some clones in this sample may be carry-over from other donors' samples. CDR3 DNA: TGCAGTGCTAGCCCCCTCCGCAGACAGGGCGACGCGAGTGGCTACACCTTC. Its translation is CSASPLRRQGDASGYTF.